A single sample is the source of the 9 T cell receptor beta chains below, sequenced in a study of OX40 agonist ivuxolimab in advanced cancers. TCRdb's copy holds only in-frame clones and misses some; the assay was immunoSEQ multiplex PCR. The table lists 55,000 to 80,000 clones, almost 85% of them singletons, with about 9.4% in the top ten. Sequencing was performed on CD4+ or CD8+ T cells sorted from blood, taken in a trial of the OX40 agonist ivuxolimab. The receptors shown here come from an adult with an advanced solid tumor such as melanoma, head and neck, liver or kidney cancer.

V is TRBV10-3 and J is TRBJ1-2, with 10 bases identical to TRBD1. Germline V CDR1 and CDR2: ENHRY, SYGVKD. J was trimmed by 4 bases and V by 10 bases; bases with no gene match: 15. The CDR3 has 16 residues. The CDR3 loop is CASRNPTGGASYGYTF. In DNA form, the CDR3 reads TGTGCCAGCCGCAATCCGACAGGGGGCGCCTCCTATGGCTACACCTTC.

This sequence joins TRBV7-3 and TRBJ2-7, with TRBD2 matching over 12 bases. Germline CDR1 and CDR2: SGHTA and FQGTGA. Losses at the gene ends were 5 bases for V and 3 bases for J; bases not matched to a gene: 8. This CDR3 contains 16 residues. The CDR3: CASSPGTSGLFYEQYF. CDR3 coding DNA: TGTGCCAGCAGCCCTGGGACTAGCGGGCTTTTCTACGAGCAGTACTTC.

V is TRBV2 and J is TRBJ2-7, with D perhaps being TRBD1 or TRBD2 (6 bases each). Trimming took off 6 bases at V and 1 base at J, with 19 bases between the two ends. This CDR3 spans 16 amino acids. The germline V gene has CDR1 SNHLY and CDR2 FYNNEI. The CDR3 sequence is CASSSLPRGPSYEQYF. The CDR3, as DNA: TGTGCCAGCAGCTCCCTCCCCCGGGGGCCGTCCTACGAGCAGTACTTC.

The CDR3 loop reads CASSLSIGGGELFF. CDR3 DNA sequence: TGCGCCAGCAGCTTGAGCATAGGTGGCGGGGAGCTGTTTTTT. This rearrangement joins TRBV5-1 to TRBJ2-2; no reliable D call. Germline V gene lookup returns CDR1 SGHRS and CDR2 YFSETQ. The CDR3 consists of 14 residues. Trimming cost V 1 base and J 7 bases, with 11 bases left between them.

The chain employs TRBV19 and TRBJ2-3; TRBD2 agrees at 10 bases. V lost 6 bases, J lost 4 bases, and 7 bases stayed unmatched. The CDR3 consists of 15 residues. Germline CDR1 LNHDA, CDR2 SQIVND (reference sequence). The chain's CDR3 is CASSYLAGVPDTQYF. CDR3 in DNA: TGTGCCAGTAGCTACCTAGCGGGAGTCCCAGATACGCAGTATTTT.

This sequence joins TRBV7-2 and TRBJ1-5, with 7 bases identical to TRBD1. With 5 bases clipped from V and 6 bases from J, the junction kept 10 bases outside the gene matches. This CDR3 contains 15 residues. Germline CDR1 SGHTA, CDR2 FQGNSA. In DNA, the CDR3 is TGTGCCAGCAGCCGTAGGGGGACAGCACTTCAGCCCCAGCATTTT. Translating it yields CASSRRGTALQPQHF.

The rearrangement links TRBV19 to TRBJ1-1, with a possible D match to TRBD1 (6 bases). Germline V gene data show CDR1 as LNHDA and CDR2 as SQIVND (reference sequence). The CDR3 runs to 14 residues. Trimming removed 7 bases from V and 4 bases from J, with 16 bases in between. Here the CDR3 reads CASTFRGGATEAFF. CDR3 DNA: TGTGCCAGTACCTTTAGGGGGGGCGCCACTGAAGCTTTCTTT.

The chain employs TRBV28 and TRBJ1-5; D may be TRBD1 (5 bases). Germline loops: CDR1 MDHEN, CDR2 SYDVKM. The CDR3 length is 16 residues. V was pared by 5 bases and J by 4 bases, with 18 bases between. CDR3: CASSRVVGGANQPQHF. DNA for the CDR3: TGTGCCAGCAGTCGGGTGGTTGGCGGGGCGAATCAGCCCCAGCATTTT.

The J gene is TRBJ2-7, the V gene TRBV10-3; D is uncertain. The CDR3 extends over 15 amino acids. V gave up 0 bases and J gave up 6 bases, with 15 bases separating them. Germline loops: CDR1 ENHRY, CDR2 SYGVKD. CDR3 sequence reads: CAISESYGSRVEQYF. In DNA form, the CDR3 reads TGTGCCATCAGTGAGTCGTACGGGTCCCGGGTCGAGCAGTACTTC.